The rows below give T cell receptor beta chains drawn from one sample of a study of OX40 agonist ivuxolimab in advanced cancers. Profiled with immunoSEQ multiplex PCR; TCRdb holds only in-frame clones, not every one. The table lists 48,000 or so clones, more than 80% of them singletons. The sample here was CD4+ or CD8+ T cells sorted from blood, taken in a trial of the OX40 agonist ivuxolimab. These receptors were collected from an adult with an advanced solid tumor such as melanoma, head and neck, liver or kidney cancer. The CDR3 runs from the conserved cysteine through the conserved F or W. Fields, in order: J gene, clone size, V gene, CDR3 length, D gene, CDR3 protein, CDR3 DNA. D genes are given only for firm matches. Clone size is given for some rows only: seen once, a few or many times, or a class if the clone is expanded.

TRBJ2-3,.,TRBV9,15,TRBD2,CASSVMTSAWDTQYF,TGTGCCAGCAGCGTAATGACTAGCGCCTGGGATACGCAGTATTTT
TRBJ1-3,.,TRBV30,15,TRBD1,CAWSVGTGAGNTIYF,TGTGCCTGGAGTGTTGGGACAGGGGCTGGAAACACCATATATTTT
TRBJ1-6,.,TRBV11-1,14,.,CASSLDSSDSPLHF,TGTGCCAGCAGCCTGGACAGTTCGGACTCACCCCTCCACTTT
TRBJ1-1,.,TRBV11-3,15,.,CASSLGGGADTEAFF,TGTGCCAGCAGCCTTGGAGGTGGGGCCGACACTGAAGCTTTCTTT
TRBJ2-7,.,TRBV4-3,19,.,CASSQEGAGSGSSTYEQYF,TGCGCCAGCAGCCAAGAAGGGGCTGGCTCCGGGAGTAGCACCTACGAGCAGTACTTC
TRBJ1-2,.,TRBV7-2,12,.,CASSWTSLGYTF,TGTGCCAGCAGTTGGACTTCTCTTGGCTACACCTTC
TRBJ2-5,.,TRBV28,14,.,CASSLASPRIPQYF,TGTGCCAGCAGTTTAGCTTCGCCAAGGATACCCCAGTACTTC
TRBJ2-2,.,TRBV18,19,.,CASSPPRGAPSKHTGELFF,TGTGCCAGCTCACCACCACGTGGGGCCCCCTCGAAGCACACCGGGGAGCTGTTTTTT
TRBJ2-7,.,TRBV5-1,14,.,CASSLGSLSYEQYF,TGCGCCAGCAGCTTGGGCAGCCTCTCCTACGAGCAGTACTTC
TRBJ2-3,.,TRBV7-9,16,TRBD2,CASSLDRTSIADTQYF,TGTGCCAGCAGCTTAGATAGGACTAGCATTGCAGATACGCAGTATTTT
TRBJ1-5,.,TRBV5-6,14,.,CASSLGFGNQPQHF,TGTGCCAGCAGCTTGGGTTTCGGGAATCAGCCCCAGCATTTT
TRBJ1-1,few,TRBV19,14,.,CASSIAVLNTEAFF,TGTGCCAGTAGTATTGCAGTCCTTAACACTGAAGCTTTCTTT
TRBJ2-5,.,TRBV5-1,16,.,CASSLGVESGQETQYF,TGCGCCAGCAGCTTAGGAGTAGAGTCTGGGCAAGAGACCCAGTACTTC
TRBJ2-7,.,TRBV7-9,12,.,CASSLTFDEQYF,TGTGCCAGCAGCTTGACTTTCGACGAGCAGTACTTC
TRBJ2-5,once,TRBV2,14,.,CASSEGGSKETQYF,TGTGCCAGCAGTGAAGGAGGGTCGAAAGAGACCCAGTACTTC
TRBJ1-5,.,TRBV18,14,.,CASSPVPNNQPQHF,TGTGCCAGCTCACCAGTGCCAAACAATCAGCCCCAGCATTTT
TRBJ2-1,.,TRBV5-1,16,.,CASSLFTMPPYNEQFF,TGCGCCAGCAGCTTGTTCACGATGCCACCATACAATGAGCAGTTCTTC
TRBJ1-5,few,TRBV6-5,14,TRBD1,CASGDRIGNQPQHF,TGTGCCAGCGGGGACAGGATTGGCAATCAGCCCCAGCATTTT
TRBJ2-5,.,TRBV7-2,14,TRBD2,CASNGGGRQETQYF,TGTGCCAGCAACGGCGGGGGGCGACAAGAGACCCAGTACTTC
TRBJ1-1,.,TRBV7-2,12,.,CASSLSIREAFF,TGTGCCAGCAGCTTAAGTATACGTGAAGCTTTCTTT
TRBJ1-6,few,TRBV5-4,18,.,CASSYSGTSLLHNSPLHF,TGTGCCAGCAGCTATTCCGGGACGTCCCTCCTCCATAATTCACCCCTCCACTTT
TRBJ2-1,.,TRBV27,13,.,CASSWTIGNEQFF,TGTGCCAGCAGTTGGACAATTGGGAATGAGCAGTTCTTC
TRBJ1-6,.,TRBV27,16,.,CASSPRGREYNSPLHF,TGTGCCAGCAGCCCGCGAGGGCGGGAATATAATTCACCCCTCCACTTT
TRBJ2-6,.,TRBV27,17,TRBD1,CASSFGTAFSGANVLTF,TGTGCCAGCAGTTTTGGGACAGCATTCTCTGGGGCCAACGTCCTGACTTTC
TRBJ1-3,.,TRBV9,11,.,CATERGNTIYF,TGTGCCACGGAGAGGGGAAACACCATATATTTT
TRBJ1-1,few,TRBV2,11,.,CATYRMDEAFF,TGTGCCACCTACCGTATGGACGAAGCTTTCTTT
TRBJ1-1,.,TRBV19,11,.,CASSRAQRAFF,TGTGCCAGTAGCAGGGCTCAGAGAGCTTTCTTT
TRBJ1-5,.,TRBV10-3,16,.,CAITTFRGRIDQPQHF,TGTGCCATCACCACCTTTAGGGGAAGGATCGATCAGCCCCAGCATTTT
TRBJ1-3,.,TRBV4-3,15,TRBD1,CASSQTGDRVNTIYF,TGCGCCAGCAGCCAAACGGGGGACAGGGTTAACACCATATATTTT